This T cell receptor beta chain was captured in a study of shared clonotypes between healthy human individuals. Findings and limits, study-wide: Naive subsets tended to show greater estimated richness than memory subsets. Non-shared clonotypes had lower generation probabilities than clonotypes shared by all four sorted-subset donors. Represented genetic and exposure-history diversity was restricted by having few donors.

Turning to this clone: Antigen unknown.

Germline V gene sequence: CDR1 MDHEN, CDR2 SYDVKM. The CDR3 is 14 residues long. V was pared by 6 bases and J by 1 base, with 13 bases between. TCRdb's copy holds only in-frame clones and misses some; the assay was immunoSEQ multiplex PCR. The sample includes 2 million to 2.5 million clones, over 85% of them seen just once. The TCR comes from a man in his late teens or twenties in good health. Some clones in this sample may be carry-over from other donors' samples. Sequencing was carried out using naive CD4+ T cells from PBMCs. Subset of the sample: CD45RA+ positively selected. The V and J genes are TRBV28 and TRBJ2-7, with D possibly matching TRBD2 (5 bases). CDR3 residues: CASSLLGKSYEQYF. CDR3 in DNA: TGTGCCAGCAGCCTTCTCGGGAAATCCTACGAGCAGTACTTC.